Below are 32 T cell receptor beta chains sequenced from a single sample in a study of cytomegalovirus exposure and HLA in healthy donors. The primer mix had 60 Vbeta and 13 Jbeta primers. Assay used: immunoSEQ multiplex PCR; TCRdb lists only in-frame clones, some missing. The table lists about 160,000 clones, roughly 80% of them singletons. Sample: PBMCs. These receptors all come from a woman aged 45-59 years in good health and CMV-seronegative.

Points on this clone: This specimen includes other DNA sequences encoding the same CDR3. The CDR3, as DNA: TGTGCCAGCAGCCGGGGGGCCTACGAGCAGTACTTC. The encoded protein is CASSRGAYEQYF. V usage is TRBV28 and J usage is TRBJ2-7, with 7 positions matching TRBD2. Germline V CDR1 and CDR2: MDHEN, SYDVKM. The CDR3 loop spans 12 amino acids. Unmatched junction bases numbered 1, after V lost 6 bases and J lost 2 bases.

The gene calls are TRBV19 and TRBJ2-7; tentative D call: TRBD1 (5 bases). V was cut by 4 bases and J by 6 bases, with 13 bases left in between. The CDR3 length is 13 residues. Per the germline V gene, CDR1 is LNHDA and CDR2 is SQIVND (reference sequence). CDR3: CASSNQGFSEQYF. The CDR3 DNA follows: TGTGCCAGTAGTAATCAGGGTTTCTCCGAGCAGTACTTC.

Here the CDR3 reads CASSPGTGLYNEQFF. Written as DNA, the CDR3 is TGTGCCAGCAGCCCCGGGACAGGCCTATACAATGAGCAGTTCTTC. The V and J genes are TRBV7-2 and TRBJ2-1; 8 bases map to TRBD1. The V gene end was trimmed by 5 bases and the J gene end by 4 bases; junction bases not matched to a gene: 7. The germline CDR1 and CDR2 sequences are SGHTA and FQGNSA. The CDR3 consists of 15 residues.

The genes are TRBV18 and TRBJ1-2, with D tentatively TRBD1 (5 bases). The CDR3 contains 14 residues. Trimming removed 2 bases at V and 7 bases at J, with 14 bases between. From germline, CDR1 is KGHSH and CDR2 LQKENI. CDR3 loop: CASSPERGGFGYTF. The CDR3 region has the DNA TGTGCCAGCTCACCAGAAAGGGGAGGGTTTGGCTACACCTTC.

The gene calls are TRBV7-2 and TRBJ2-1, with 11 bases fitting TRBD2. Germline CDR1 is SGHTA and CDR2 is FQGNSA. The CDR3 loop spans 17 amino acids. The junction had 15 bases not matched to a gene; V was cut back by 4 bases and J by 10 bases. CDR3 coding DNA: TGTGCCAGCAGCTCCCGGACTAGCGGGTTTTATGGGTCCGAGCAGTTCTTC. Amino acid sequence: CASSSRTSGFYGSEQFF.

A few counts support this clone. The chain uses TRBV28 and TRBJ2-2; the D gene is possibly TRBD1 (6 bases). The V end lost 7 bases, the J end lost 6 bases, and 18 bases lay between the germline ends. This CDR3 has 15 amino acids. Germline V gives CDR1 MDHEN, CDR2 SYDVKM. The CDR3 region has the DNA TGTGCCAGCAACCAAGGGACAAGTTATTCCGGGGAGCTGTTTTTT. Its translation: CASNQGTSYSGELFF. Together with reference TRBV28 and TRBJ2-2, the CDR3 gives the full variable domain: DVKVTQSSRYLVKRTGEKVFLECVQDMDHENMFWYRQDPGLGLRLIYFSYDVKMKEKGDIPEGYSVSREKKERFSLILESASTNQTSMYLCASNQGTSYSGELFFGEGSRLTVL.

The V call is TRBV28, the J call TRBJ1-1, with a possible D match to TRBD1 (5 bases). The CDR3 extends over 14 amino acids. Per the germline V gene, CDR1 is MDHEN and CDR2 is SYDVKM. Trimming pared 5 bases from V and 4 bases from J, leaving 14 bases between. The CDR3 here is CASSLVGGTTEAFF. The DNA of the CDR3 is TGTGCCAGCAGTCTAGTGGGCGGGACCACTGAAGCTTTCTTT. Variable domain in full (rest from reference TRBV28 and TRBJ1-1): DVKVTQSSRYLVKRTGEKVFLECVQDMDHENMFWYRQDPGLGLRLIYFSYDVKMKEKGDIPEGYSVSREKKERFSLILESASTNQTSMYLCASSLVGGTTEAFFGQGTRLTVV.

The chain recombines TRBV4-1 with TRBJ1-1; a weak D match, TRBD1 (5 bases). Trimming removed 2 bases from V and 5 bases from J, with 15 bases in between. The CDR3 contains 15 residues. Germline CDR1 is MGHRA and CDR2 is YSYEKL. CDR3 in amino acids: CASSQPLKGQTEAFF. CDR3 DNA sequence: TGCGCCAGCAGCCAACCTCTAAAGGGGCAAACTGAAGCTTTCTTT.

The V and J genes are TRBV6-1 and TRBJ2-5; 8 nucleotides line up with TRBD1. The trim removed 7 bases at V and 3 bases at J, leaving 7 bases unmatched. Germline CDR1 MNHNS, CDR2 SASEGT. This CDR3 region has 14 residues. CDR3 residues: CASIRDRGKETQYF. CDR3 DNA: TGTGCCAGCATCAGAGACAGGGGAAAAGAGACCCAGTACTTC.

The gene calls are TRBV10-3 and TRBJ1-1, with D possibly TRBD1 on 6 matching bases. V shed 4 bases and J shed 0 bases, with 9 bases lying between them. This CDR3 comprises 14 residues. CDR1 and CDR2 (germline): ENHRY, SYGVKD. CDR3 amino acids: CAISVSGVNTEAFF. For the CDR3, the DNA is TGTGCCATCAGTGTTTCAGGGGTGAACACTGAAGCTTTCTTT.

The chain is built from TRBV14 and TRBJ1-1, with D tentatively TRBD1 (6 bases). The CDR3 contains 15 residues. The germline V gene has CDR1 SGHDN and CDR2 FVKESK. The V gene lost 2 bases and the J gene lost 5 bases, with 15 bases spanning the gap. The CDR3 sequence: CASSQLQGGRTEAFF. CDR3 bases: TGTGCCAGCAGCCAACTACAAGGGGGAAGAACTGAAGCTTTCTTT.

This rearrangement joins TRBV5-1 to TRBJ2-2, with TRBD2 identical over 12 bases. Per germline, CDR1 SGHRS and CDR2 YFSETQ. The V gene end was trimmed by 5 bases and the J gene end by 5 bases; junction bases not matched to a gene: 10. The CDR3 consists of 17 residues. Here the CDR3 reads CASRTQPSGGATGELFF. Here the CDR3 DNA reads TGCGCCAGCAGAACACAACCTAGCGGGGGGGCTACCGGGGAGCTGTTTTTT.

The gene calls are TRBV4-2 and TRBJ2-5; TRBD1 matches 8 bases. J lost 3 bases, V lost 3 bases, and 9 bases had no gene match. This CDR3 comprises 16 residues. The germline V gene has CDR1 LGHNA and CDR2 YNFKEQ. CDR3 region: CASSHRTGMRKETQYF. CDR3 in DNA: TGTGCCAGCAGCCACCGGACAGGGATGAGAAAAGAGACCCAGTACTTC.

V is TRBV11-2 and J is TRBJ2-5; TRBD2 matches at 7 bases. Germline V gene sequence: CDR1 SGHAT, CDR2 FQNNGV. The CDR3 sequence is 17 residues long. V gave up 3 bases and J gave up 5 bases; unmatched junction bases: 15. CDR3 nucleotide sequence: TGTGCCAGCAGCTTGGGGGGGAGGGCACGGCGGGAGGAGACCCAGTACTTC. Its translation is CASSLGGRARREETQYF.

The CDR3 is CASSLAVTGADGYTF. CDR3 nucleotide sequence: TGTGCCAGCAGCTTGGCGGTGACAGGGGCAGATGGCTACACCTTC. V and J are TRBV5-5 and TRBJ1-2; 8 bases align to TRBD1. Germline CDR1 reads SGHKS; CDR2 reads YYEKEE (reference sequence). V shed 0 bases and J 6 bases; nucleotides not matched to a gene: 7. The CDR3 is made up of 15 amino acids.

A single count supports this clone. The V call is TRBV7-9, the J call TRBJ1-2; TRBD1 matches 7 bases. The germline V gene has CDR1 SEHNR and CDR2 FQNEAQ (reference sequence). The CDR3 extends over 13 amino acids. Trimming cost V 5 bases and J 6 bases; bases outside gene matches: 6. CDR3 in amino acids: CASSQDRVNGYTF. CDR3 sequence (DNA): TGTGCCAGCAGCCAAGACAGGGTAAATGGCTACACCTTC.

The chain couples TRBV5-1 to TRBJ2-5, with 16 positions matching TRBD2. Looked up from germline, CDR1 is SGHRS and CDR2 is YFSETQ. This CDR3 has 19 amino acids. The J segment lost 0 bases and the V segment lost 0 bases, leaving 5 bases of the junction unmatched. The CDR3 spells CASSLVAGLAGGYQETQYF. DNA of the CDR3: TGCGCCAGCAGCTTGGTGGCGGGACTAGCGGGGGGGTACCAAGAGACCCAGTACTTC.

The chain couples TRBV19 to TRBJ2-7; 7 bases align to TRBD1. Germline-derived CDR1 and CDR2 are LNHDA and SQIVND (reference sequence). V shed 3 bases and J 0 bases; nucleotides not matched to a gene: 2. There are 14 residues in the CDR3. DNA for the CDR3: TGTGCCAGTAGTATCGGGACAGTCTCCTACGAGCAGTACTTC. It yields the protein CASSIGTVSYEQYF.

The CDR3 coding sequence is TGTGCCAGCAGCCCACCCGGGAGCCCTGCTACAGGGCAGTACTTC. This codes for CASSPPGSPATGQYF. The chain is built from TRBV14 and TRBJ2-7; tentatively, D is TRBD2 (6 bases). CDR1 is SGHDN and CDR2 is FVKESK in the germline V gene. Trimming shortened V by 4 bases and J by 9 bases, and 22 bases separated the two germline ends. This CDR3 is built from 15 residues.

V usage is TRBV19 and J usage is TRBJ1-4; D is perhaps TRBD1 (6 bases). Trimming took off 6 bases at V and 0 bases at J, with 8 bases between the two ends. The CDR3 is 14 residues long. The germline CDR1 and CDR2 sequences are LNHDA and SQIVND (reference sequence). CDR3 DNA sequence: TGTGCCAGTAGGGACAGTGCAACTAATGAAAAACTGTTTTTT. The encoded protein is CASRDSATNEKLFF.

The rearrangement uses TRBV7-9 and TRBJ1-2; TRBD1 agrees at 12 bases. The CDR3 loop spans 17 amino acids. Per germline, CDR1 SEHNR and CDR2 FQNEAQ (reference sequence). Trimming removed 4 bases from V and 3 bases from J; junction bases left unmatched: 9. In nucleotides, the CDR3 is TGTGCCAGCAGCTACTACCAAGGGACAGGGGGCGACTATGGCTACACCTTC. It yields the protein CASSYYQGTGGDYGYTF.

The chain links TRBV6-1 to TRBJ1-2, with D possibly matching TRBD1 (5 bases). This CDR3 spans 14 amino acids. Germline V gene lookup returns CDR1 MNHNS and CDR2 SASEGT. Between the trimmed V and J ends, which lost 6 bases and 4 bases, there was a span of 15 bases. CDR3 nucleotide sequence: TGTGCCAGCAGGGGGGGAGGAAACCTCTATGGCTACACCTTC. It is translated as CASRGGGNLYGYTF.

The gene calls are TRBV11-3 and TRBJ2-7, with 9 nucleotides matching TRBD2. CDR3 size: 13 residues. Trimming cost V 6 bases and J 5 bases; bases outside gene matches: 5. The V gene's germline CDR1 is SGHNT and CDR2 YENEEA. CDR3 sequence: CASSPGTSHEQYF. In DNA form, the CDR3 reads TGTGCCAGCAGTCCCGGGACTAGCCACGAGCAGTACTTC.

The table lists this clone with a count of one. The CDR3 region is CASSQEGTSGKETQYF. In DNA, the CDR3 is TGCGCCAGCAGCCAAGAAGGGACTAGCGGTAAAGAGACCCAGTACTTC. The chain joins TRBV4-3 to TRBJ2-5; TRBD2 matches 11 bases. The CDR3 runs to 16 residues. V lost 0 bases to trimming and J lost 3 bases; unmatched junction nucleotides: 3. Germline V gene lookup returns CDR1 LGHNA and CDR2 YSLEER.

Here the CDR3 DNA reads TGTGCCAGCAGCTTAGGACTAGCGGACCAAGAGACCCAGTACTTC. As protein: CASSLGLADQETQYF. The chain combines TRBV11-2 with TRBJ2-5; 9 bases line up with TRBD2. This CDR3 region has 15 residues. In germline, CDR1 is SGHAT, CDR2 FQNNGV. The junction had 0 bases not matched to a gene; V was cut back by 1 base and J by 0 bases.

The chain is built from TRBV12-5 and TRBJ2-3; 8 bases match TRBD2. Germline V gene sequence: CDR1 LGHNT, CDR2 FRNRAP. V dropped 6 bases and J dropped 6; count of bases not matched to a gene: 8. This CDR3 has 14 amino acids. The CDR3 here is CASGPAGVLDTQYF. Here the CDR3 DNA reads TGTGCTAGTGGCCCAGCGGGAGTGCTGGATACGCAGTATTTT.

The rearrangement joins TRBV27 to TRBJ2-1; 7 positions agree with TRBD1. The CDR3 is made up of 13 amino acids. With 8 bases clipped from V and 7 bases from J, the junction kept 8 bases outside the gene matches. Germline V gives CDR1 MNHEY, CDR2 SMNVEV (reference sequence). The CDR3 DNA sequence: TGTGCCAGCGCAGAGACAGGGATGAATGAGCAGTTCTTC. Its protein is CASAETGMNEQFF.

The rearrangement uses TRBV5-6 and TRBJ1-1; 7 positions agree with TRBD1. There are 12 residues in the CDR3. The J segment lost 10 bases and the V segment lost 1 base, leaving 4 bases of the junction unmatched. Germline values: CDR1 SGHDT, CDR2 YYEEEE. CDR3 in DNA: TGTGCCAGCAGCTTGAGGGGGCTTGTAGCTTTCTTT. Protein: CASSLRGLVAFF.

This chain uses TRBV4-3 with TRBJ2-3, with 8 bases matching TRBD2. V lost 0 bases to trimming and J lost 2 bases; unmatched junction nucleotides: 4. Germline V gene sequence: CDR1 LGHNA, CDR2 YSLEER. This CDR3 has 16 residues. CDR3 protein: CASSQEARGATDTQYF. CDR3 in DNA: TGCGCCAGCAGCCAAGAGGCGCGGGGGGCCACAGATACGCAGTATTTT.

This chain uses TRBV9 with TRBJ2-1; 13 bases are a match to TRBD2. Trimming cost V 0 bases and J 5 bases; bases outside gene matches: 5. From germline, CDR1 is SGDLS and CDR2 YYNGEE. The CDR3 contains 17 residues. The CDR3 is CASSVDPGLAGNNEQFF. As DNA, the CDR3 is TGTGCCAGCAGCGTAGATCCGGGACTAGCGGGAAACAATGAGCAGTTCTTC.

V usage is TRBV4-1 and J usage is TRBJ1-2; 10 bases fit TRBD1. The CDR3 has 17 residues. The V segment lost 1 base and the J segment 4 bases; nucleotides outside the gene matches: 9. From germline, CDR1 is MGHRA and CDR2 YSYEKL. CDR3 loop: CASSQVSGTGDAYGYTF. In DNA, the CDR3 is TGCGCCAGCAGCCAAGTTTCCGGGACAGGGGACGCCTATGGCTACACCTTC.

This chain uses TRBV25-1 with TRBJ2-2; TRBD2 might be the D (7 bases). Germline CDR1 MGHDK, CDR2 SYGVNS. This CDR3 spans 17 amino acids. V lost 5 bases to trimming and J lost 1 base, with 17 bases between them. CDR3 coding DNA: TGTGCCAGCAGTCCGAGGGGGGGGACATTGAACACCGGGGAGCTGTTTTTT. Its protein product is CASSPRGGTLNTGELFF.